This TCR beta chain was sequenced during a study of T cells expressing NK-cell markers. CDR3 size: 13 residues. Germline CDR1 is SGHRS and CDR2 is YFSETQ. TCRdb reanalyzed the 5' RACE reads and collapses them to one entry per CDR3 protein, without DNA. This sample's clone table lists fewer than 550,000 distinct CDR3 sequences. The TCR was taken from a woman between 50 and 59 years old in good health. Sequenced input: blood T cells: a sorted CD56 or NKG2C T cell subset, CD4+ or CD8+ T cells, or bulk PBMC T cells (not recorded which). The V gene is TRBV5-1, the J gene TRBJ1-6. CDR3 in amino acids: CASSVEVNSPLHF.